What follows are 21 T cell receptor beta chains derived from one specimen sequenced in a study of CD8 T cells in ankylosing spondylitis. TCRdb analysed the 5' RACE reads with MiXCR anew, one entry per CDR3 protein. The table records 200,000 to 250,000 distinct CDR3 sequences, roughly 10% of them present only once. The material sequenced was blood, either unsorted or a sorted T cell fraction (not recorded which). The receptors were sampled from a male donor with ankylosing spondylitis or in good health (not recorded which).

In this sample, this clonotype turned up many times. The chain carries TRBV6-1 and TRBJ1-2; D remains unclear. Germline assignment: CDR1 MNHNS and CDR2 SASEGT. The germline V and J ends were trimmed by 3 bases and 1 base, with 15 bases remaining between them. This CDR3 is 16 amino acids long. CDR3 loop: CASSETDPRNNYGYTF. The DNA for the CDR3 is TGTGCCAGCAGTGAGACGGACCCAAGGAATAACTATGGCTACACCTTC.

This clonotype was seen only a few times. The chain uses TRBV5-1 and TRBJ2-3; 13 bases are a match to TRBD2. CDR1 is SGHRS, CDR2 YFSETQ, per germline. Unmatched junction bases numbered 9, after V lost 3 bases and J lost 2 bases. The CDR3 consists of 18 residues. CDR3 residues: CASSSGTSGVTNTDTQYF. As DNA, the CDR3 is TGCGCCAGCAGCTCCGGGACTAGCGGGGTAACTAACACAGATACGCAGTATTTT.

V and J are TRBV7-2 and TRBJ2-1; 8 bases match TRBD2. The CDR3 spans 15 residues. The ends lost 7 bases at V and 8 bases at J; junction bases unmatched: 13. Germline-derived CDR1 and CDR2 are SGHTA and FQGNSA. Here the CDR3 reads CASIPSGGLFDEQFF. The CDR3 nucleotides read TGTGCCAGCATCCCAAGCGGGGGACTCTTCGATGAGCAGTTCTTC.

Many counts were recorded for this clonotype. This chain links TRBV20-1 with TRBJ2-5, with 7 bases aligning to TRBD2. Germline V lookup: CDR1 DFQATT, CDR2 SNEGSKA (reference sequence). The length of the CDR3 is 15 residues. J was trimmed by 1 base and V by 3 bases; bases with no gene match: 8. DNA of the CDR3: TGCAGTGCTAGTTCCCCTAGCGGCCTCCAAGAGACCCAGTACTTC. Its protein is CSASSPSGLQETQYF.

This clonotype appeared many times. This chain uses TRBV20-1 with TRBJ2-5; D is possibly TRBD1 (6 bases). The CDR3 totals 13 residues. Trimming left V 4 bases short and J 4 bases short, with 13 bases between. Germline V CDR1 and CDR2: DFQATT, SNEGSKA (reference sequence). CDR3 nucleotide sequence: TGCAGTGCTAAGAAGACAGGAGGAGAGACCCAGTACTTC. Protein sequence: CSAKKTGGETQYF.

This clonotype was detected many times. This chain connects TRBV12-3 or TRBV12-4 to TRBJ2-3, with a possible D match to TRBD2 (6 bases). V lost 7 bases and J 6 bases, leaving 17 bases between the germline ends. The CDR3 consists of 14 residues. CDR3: CASIPPLGGDTQYF. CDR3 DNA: TGTGCCAGCATCCCCCCCCTCGGAGGGGATACGCAGTATTTT.

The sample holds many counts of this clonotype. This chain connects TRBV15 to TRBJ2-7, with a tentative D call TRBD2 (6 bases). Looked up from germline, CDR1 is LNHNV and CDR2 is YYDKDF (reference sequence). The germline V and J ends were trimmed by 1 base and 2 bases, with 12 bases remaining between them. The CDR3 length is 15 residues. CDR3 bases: TGTGCCACCAGCAGAGGGGGGGACTTAGCCTACGAGCAGTACTTC. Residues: CATSRGGDLAYEQYF.

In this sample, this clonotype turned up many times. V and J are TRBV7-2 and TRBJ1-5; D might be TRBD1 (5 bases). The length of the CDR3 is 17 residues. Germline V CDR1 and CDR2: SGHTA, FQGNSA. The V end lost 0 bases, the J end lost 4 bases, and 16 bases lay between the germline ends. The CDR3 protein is CASSLALGVQFNQPQHF. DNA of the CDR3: TGTGCCAGCAGCTTAGCGCTGGGGGTTCAGTTTAATCAGCCCCAGCATTTT.

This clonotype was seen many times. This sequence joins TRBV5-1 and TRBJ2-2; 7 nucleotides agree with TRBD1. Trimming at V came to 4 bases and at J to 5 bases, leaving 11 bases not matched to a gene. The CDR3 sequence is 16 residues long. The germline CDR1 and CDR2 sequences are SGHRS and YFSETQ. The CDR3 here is CASSSGTVRGTGELFF. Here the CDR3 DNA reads TGCGCCAGCAGCAGTGGGACAGTTCGCGGTACCGGGGAGCTGTTTTTT.

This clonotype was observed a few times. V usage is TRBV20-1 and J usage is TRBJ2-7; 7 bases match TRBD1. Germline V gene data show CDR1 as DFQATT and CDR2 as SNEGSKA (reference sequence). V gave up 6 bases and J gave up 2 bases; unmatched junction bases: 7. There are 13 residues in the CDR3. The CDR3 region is CSANGDRAYEQYF. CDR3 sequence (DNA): TGCAGTGCAAATGGGGACAGAGCCTACGAGCAGTACTTC.

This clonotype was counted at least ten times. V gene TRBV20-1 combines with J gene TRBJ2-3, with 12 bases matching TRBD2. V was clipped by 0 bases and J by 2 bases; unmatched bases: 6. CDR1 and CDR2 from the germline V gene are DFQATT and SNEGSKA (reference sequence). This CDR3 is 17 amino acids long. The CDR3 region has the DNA TGCAGTGCTAGAGATCTGGCTAGCGGGGGGGACACAGATACGCAGTATTTT. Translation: CSARDLASGGDTDTQYF.

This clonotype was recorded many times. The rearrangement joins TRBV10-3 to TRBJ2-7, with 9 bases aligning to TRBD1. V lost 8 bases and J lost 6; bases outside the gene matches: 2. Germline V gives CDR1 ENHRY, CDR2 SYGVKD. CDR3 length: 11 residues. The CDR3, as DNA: TGTGCCATCGGACAGGGGAGCGAGCAGTACTTC. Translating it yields CAIGQGSEQYF.

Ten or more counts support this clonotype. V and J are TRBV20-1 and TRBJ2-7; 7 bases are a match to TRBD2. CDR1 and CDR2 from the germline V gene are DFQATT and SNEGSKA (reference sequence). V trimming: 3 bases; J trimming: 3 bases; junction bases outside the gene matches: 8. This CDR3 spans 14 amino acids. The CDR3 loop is CSASLPSGYYEQYF. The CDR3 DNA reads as TGCAGTGCTAGTCTTCCTAGCGGTTACTACGAGCAGTACTTC.

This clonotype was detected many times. CDR3 protein: CASSVVGYNTEAFF. The CDR3 coding sequence is TGTGCCAGCAGCGTAGTGGGGTACAACACTGAAGCTTTCTTT. J is TRBJ1-1 and V is TRBV9; D is ambiguous. The germline V gene has CDR1 SGDLS and CDR2 YYNGEE. V lost 0 bases to trimming and J lost 2 bases, with 8 bases between them. The length of the CDR3 is 14 residues.

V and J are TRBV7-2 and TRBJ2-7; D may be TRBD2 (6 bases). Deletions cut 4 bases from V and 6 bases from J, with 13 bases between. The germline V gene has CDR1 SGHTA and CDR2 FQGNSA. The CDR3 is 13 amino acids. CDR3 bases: TGTGCCAGCAGCTCTCCCCTCGGGAGCGAGCAGTACTTC. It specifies CASSSPLGSEQYF.

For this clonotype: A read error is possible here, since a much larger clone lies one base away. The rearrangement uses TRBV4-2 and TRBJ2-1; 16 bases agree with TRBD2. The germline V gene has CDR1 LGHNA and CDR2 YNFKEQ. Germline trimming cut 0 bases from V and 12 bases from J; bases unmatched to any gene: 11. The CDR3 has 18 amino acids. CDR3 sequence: CASSQDGTSGRVVHAQFF. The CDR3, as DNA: TGTGCCAGCAGCCAAGACGGGACTAGCGGGAGGGTGGTCCATGCGCAGTTCTTC.

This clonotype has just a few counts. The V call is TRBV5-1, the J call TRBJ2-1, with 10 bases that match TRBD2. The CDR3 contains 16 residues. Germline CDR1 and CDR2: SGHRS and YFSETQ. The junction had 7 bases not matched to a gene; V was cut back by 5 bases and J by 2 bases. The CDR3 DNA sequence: TGCGCCAGCAGATCTCCTGGACTAGCGGCCTACAATGAGCAGTTCTTC. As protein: CASRSPGLAAYNEQFF. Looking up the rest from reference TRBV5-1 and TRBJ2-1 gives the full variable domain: KAGVTQTPRYLIKTRGQQVTLSCSPISGHRSVSWYQQTPGQGLQFLFEYFSETQRNKGNFPGRFSGRQFSNSRSEMNVSTLELGDSALYLCASRSPGLAAYNEQFFGPGTRLTVL.

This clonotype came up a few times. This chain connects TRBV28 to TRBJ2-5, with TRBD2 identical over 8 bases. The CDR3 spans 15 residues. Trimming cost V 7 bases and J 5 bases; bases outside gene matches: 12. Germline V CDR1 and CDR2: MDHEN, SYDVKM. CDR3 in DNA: TGTGCCAGCAAAGCGGGACTAGGTTTTTGGGAGACCCAGTACTTC. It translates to CASKAGLGFWETQYF.

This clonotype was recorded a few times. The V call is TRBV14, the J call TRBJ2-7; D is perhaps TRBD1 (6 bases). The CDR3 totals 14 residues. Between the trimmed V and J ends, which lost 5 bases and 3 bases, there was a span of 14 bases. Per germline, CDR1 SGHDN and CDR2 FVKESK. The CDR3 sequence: CASSLRTDLYEQYF. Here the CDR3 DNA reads TGTGCCAGCAGCTTACGGACAGACCTCTACGAGCAGTACTTC.

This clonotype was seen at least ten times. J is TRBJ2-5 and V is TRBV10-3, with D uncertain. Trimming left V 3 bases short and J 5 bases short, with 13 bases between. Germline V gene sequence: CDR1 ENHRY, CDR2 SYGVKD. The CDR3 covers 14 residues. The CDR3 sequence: CAISDLVVGETQYF. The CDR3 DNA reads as TGTGCCATCAGTGATCTCGTGGTGGGGGAGACCCAGTACTTC.

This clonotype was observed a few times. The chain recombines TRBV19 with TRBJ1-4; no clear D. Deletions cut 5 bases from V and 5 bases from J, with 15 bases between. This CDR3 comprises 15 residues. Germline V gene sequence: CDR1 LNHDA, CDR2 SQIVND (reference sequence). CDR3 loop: CASSARAIANEKLFF. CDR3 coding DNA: TGTGCCAGTAGTGCGAGGGCCATCGCAAATGAAAAACTGTTTTTT. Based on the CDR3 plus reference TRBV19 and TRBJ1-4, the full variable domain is DGGITQSPKYLFRKEGQNVTLSCEQNLNHDAMYWYRQDPGQGLRLIYYSQIVNDFQKGDIAEGYSVSREKKESFPLTVTSAQKNPTAFYLCASSARAIANEKLFFGSGTQLSVL.